These 9 T cell receptor beta chains share one sample of origin, sequenced in a study of blood T cells in healthy people across ages. For the second PCR, which ran for 7 to 11 cycles, a sample-barcoded 5' primer and a J-beta primer mix were used. TCRdb recomputed calls from the 5' RACE reads with MiXCR, one row per CDR3 protein. Of fewer than 800,000 distinct CDR3 sequences in the sample, roughly 25% were seen once. This sample also appeared in a second study, on T cells of mothers and their children.

Sequences were obtained from blood. These receptors originate from a boy between 10 and 17 years old in good health.

The CDR3 DNA follows: TGTGCCAGCAGCCAAGAATCATACAATGAGCAGTTCTTC. Translating gives CASSQESYNEQFF. The chain combines TRBV3-1 with TRBJ2-1; D unresolved. The CDR3 is made up of 13 amino acids. Germline CDR1 reads LGHDT; CDR2 reads YNNKEL (reference sequence). V was trimmed by 0 bases and J by 4 bases, leaving 4 bases between them.

This clonotype was found a few times. J is TRBJ2-7 and V is TRBV20-1, with 7 positions matching TRBD1. CDR1 DFQATT and CDR2 SNEGSKA come from the germline V gene (reference sequence). After removal of 4 bases from V and 5 bases from J, the junction contained 11 bases not matched to a gene. This CDR3 has 14 residues. The DNA of the CDR3 is TGCAGTGCTATCCAGGGGGTTGATGGCCACGAGCAGTACTTC. Translation gives CSAIQGVDGHEQYF.

The gene calls are TRBV6-8 and TRBJ2-5, with D possibly being TRBD1 (5 bases). Gene TRBJ2-7 matches the end of the DNA better, so the J call may be wrong. The germline V gene has CDR1 MNHGY and CDR2 SAAAGT. The length of the CDR3 is 14 residues. CDR3 coding DNA: TGTGCCAGTTTTTTCAGGGTATTCGGCTACGAGCAGTACTTC. This encodes CASFFRVFGYEQYF.

The chain recombines TRBV6-1 with TRBJ1-1; D call uncertain. Germline lookup yields CDR1 MNHNS and CDR2 SASEGT. V lost 7 bases, J lost 0 bases, and 12 bases lay in between. CDR3 length equals 14 residues. CDR3 sequence reads: CASTLISMNTEAFF. In nucleotides, the CDR3 is TGTGCCAGCACGCTGATCTCCATGAACACTGAAGCTTTCTTT.

The rearrangement uses TRBV4-3 and TRBJ1-4; D remains ambiguous. The V and J ends lost 4 bases and 7 bases respectively, with 16 bases between them. This CDR3 has 15 residues. Germline V gene data show CDR1 as LGHNA and CDR2 as YSLEER. The CDR3 nucleotides are TGCGCCAGCAGCCTAACGGGTCTATCAGGTGAAAAACTGTTTTTT. Translating gives CASSLTGLSGEKLFF.

The chain links TRBV14 to TRBJ2-6, with 8 bases identical to TRBD1. V shed 2 bases, J shed 0 bases, and the junction held 3 bases outside the gene matches. CDR1 and CDR2 from the germline V gene are SGHDN and FVKESK. This CDR3 is 17 amino acids long. CDR3 sequence reads: CASSQRDRLSGANVLTF. CDR3 DNA: TGTGCCAGCAGCCAACGGGACAGGCTCTCTGGGGCCAACGTCCTGACTTTC.

V usage is TRBV12-3 or TRBV12-4 and J usage is TRBJ2-5; 11 nucleotides line up with TRBD1. Gene TRBJ2-7 matches the end of the DNA better, so the J call may be wrong. The CDR3 covers 16 residues. This chain's CDR3 is CASSFIGTGGTYEQYF. The DNA of the CDR3 is TGTGCCAGCAGTTTTATCGGGACAGGGGGTACCTACGAGCAGTACTTC.

This chain uses TRBV20-1 with TRBJ1-2; TRBD1 matches at 8 bases. Germline CDR1 reads DFQATT; CDR2 reads SNEGSKA (reference sequence). This CDR3 has 12 amino acids. The junction had 6 bases not matched to a gene; V was cut back by 5 bases and J by 7 bases. CDR3 sequence reads: CSADRGAFGYTF. CDR3 nucleotide sequence: TGCAGTGCTGACAGGGGCGCCTTTGGCTACACCTTC.

This clonotype was counted between two and nine times. The rearrangement uses TRBV7-2 and TRBJ2-5; D is unclear. In germline, CDR1 is SGHTA, CDR2 FQGNSA. This CDR3 has 11 residues. Trimming shortened V by 9 bases and J by 2 bases, and 7 bases separated the two germline ends. CDR3 nucleotides: TGTGCCAGTCAAGCACAAGAGACCCAGTACTTC. Amino acid sequence: CASQAQETQYF.